A single sample is the source of the 2 T cell receptor beta chains below, sequenced in a study of brain T cells in children with intractable seizures (dated by TCRdb to 2020 to 2022). Library prep was done by the immunoSEQ multiplex PCR assay. TCRdb took this table from immuneACCESS and kept in-frame rearrangements with V and J called. Such tables lack part of the clones; where checked against another copy, unresolved V genes explain under half of the gap, and the rest is unexplained. Across this sample there are 60,000 to 85,000 clones, with 90% to 95% seen only once. The ten top clones hold around 1.4% of the sample. According to the study, the label for this sample's time point signals: resected brain tissue, or blood drawn just prior to surgery. Sequencing was performed on peripheral blood, taken at surgery. These receptors all stem from a boy under three years old with tuberous sclerosis and intractable seizures.

In this sample, this clone turned up once. This sequence joins TRBV25-1 and TRBJ2-7; 10 bases match TRBD1. CDR3 length equals 16 residues. The junction had 11 bases not matched to a gene; V was cut back by 3 bases and J by 6 bases. CDR1 MGHDK and CDR2 SYGVNS come from the germline V gene. CDR3 protein: CASSDPSGTGEAEQYF. The CDR3 bases are TGTGCCAGCAGTGATCCCAGCGGGACAGGGGAGGCCGAGCAGTACTTC.

This sequence joins TRBV28 and TRBJ2-2, with D tentatively TRBD2 (6 bases). The germline V gene has CDR1 MDHEN and CDR2 SYDVKM. This CDR3 is built from 14 residues. The V end was cut by 3 bases, the J end by 7 bases, with 12 bases between. Here the CDR3 DNA reads TGTGCCAGCAGTTTTCGGAGGAGGGGCGGGGAGCTGTTTTTT. Translated: CASSFRRRGGELFF.